This T cell receptor (beta chain) emerged from a study of radiation and T cells in renal cell carcinoma. Whole-study findings and limits: Without pretreatment biopsies, baseline tumor clonotype presence was undetermined.

This sample's time point: baseline pretreatment blood. The treatment is: 15 Gy SBRT to primary tumor, nephrectomy 4 weeks later. After SBRT, blood was collected at 2 and 4 weeks, plus baseline. The patient's renal cell carcinoma had clear cell pathology. As to this clone: Antigen: not known.

Method: immunoSEQ multiplex PCR; TCRdb's copy keeps in-frame clones and lacks some. The profile shows 90,000 to 95,000 clones, approximately 80% of them singletons. CDR1 and CDR2 from the germline V gene are SSHAT and FNYEAQ (reference sequence). CDR3 length: 15 residues. J lost 5 bases, V lost 5 bases, and 12 bases had no gene match. This chain uses TRBV7-7 with TRBJ2-7; TRBD2 matches 7 bases. The sequence was obtained from a man aged 55 to 69 with renal cell carcinoma. Sequencing used blood, obtained from a patient whose treatment included radiotherapy and nephrectomy. The CDR3 DNA sequence: TGTGCCAGCAGCCCCGGGACGTCGGGAGGCGACGAGCAGTACTTC. Its protein is CASSPGTSGGDEQYF.